A selection of T cell receptor beta chains follows, all from one sample in a study of T cell responses to AZD1222 COVID-19 vaccine. This table comes from immunoSEQ multiplex PCR, and its TCRdb copy is limited to in-frame clones, with some not included. Here the sample spans 98,000 or so clones, 75% to 90% being singletons. The sample here was peripheral blood, taken on day 0 of AZD1222 vaccination. The receptors originated from an adult in good health. The CDR3 runs from the conserved cysteine through the conserved F or W. A D gene is named only where the DNA matches it firmly.

D gene | V gene | CDR3 protein
. | TRBV4-1 | CASSPGGAIEQFF
. | TRBV7-2 | CASSLGTASYNEQFF
. | TRBV30 | CAWSVVHEQFF
. | TRBV6-6 | CASSYESLGTEAFF
. | TRBV27 | CASSPSALAKNIQYF
. | TRBV6-5 | CASGGPGTDTQYF
TRBD1 | TRBV5-5 | CASSDPGTGGSYTQYF
. | TRBV9 | CASSSGGTWEQYF
. | TRBV16 | CASSQSGILEGDYEQYF
. | TRBV9 | CASSVEVGFGYTF
TRBD1 | TRBV4-1 | CASSQVAEGTVYEQYF
TRBD1 | TRBV27 | CASRGQGSQPQHF
. | TRBV11-2 | CASSSIRSGEGEKLFF
TRBD1 | TRBV10-3 | CAISGTGVEAFF
. | TRBV19 | CASRPRPGLLDEQFF
. | TRBV4-1 | CASSQASTGGLNQPQHF
. | TRBV10-3 | CAITKDGPSGNTIYF
TRBD1 | TRBV5-6 | CASSLLGQITYEQYF
. | TRBV27 | CASSLSGLSEAEQYF
TRBD1 | TRBV7-9 | CASSPTGTGTAEKLFF
. | TRBV6-1 | CASSEAQRYYEQYF
. | TRBV6-1 | CASSERTAISGNTIYF
TRBD1 | TRBV27 | CASRQTGAVVTNEKLFF
. | TRBV5-1 | CASSPDDSTSYNEQFF
. | TRBV29-1 | CSVENSGSYGYTF
TRBD1 | TRBV27 | CASSVRDRLLYEQYF
TRBD1 | TRBV9 | CASSIRQGVMETQYF
. | TRBV27 | CASSSQRVGRSYNEQFF
. | TRBV28 | CASSLTSLGNEQFF